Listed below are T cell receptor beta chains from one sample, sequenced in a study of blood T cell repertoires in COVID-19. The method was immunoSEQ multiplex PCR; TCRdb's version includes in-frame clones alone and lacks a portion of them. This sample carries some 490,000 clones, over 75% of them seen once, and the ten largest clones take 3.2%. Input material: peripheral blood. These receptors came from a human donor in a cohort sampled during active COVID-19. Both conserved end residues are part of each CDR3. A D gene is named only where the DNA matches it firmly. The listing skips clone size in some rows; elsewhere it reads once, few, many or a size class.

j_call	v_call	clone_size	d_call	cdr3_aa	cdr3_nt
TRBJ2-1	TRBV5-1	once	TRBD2	CASSPSGLAGDEQFF	TGCGCCAGCAGCCCATCGGGACTAGCGGGAGACGAGCAGTTCTTC
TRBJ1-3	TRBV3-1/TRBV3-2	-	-	CASSQLEDTIYF	TGTGCCAGCAGCCAACTGGAGGACACCATATATTTT
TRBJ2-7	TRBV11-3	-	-	CASSWGAGKTYEQYF	TGTGCCAGCAGCTGGGGTGCGGGTAAAACCTACGAGCAGTACTTC
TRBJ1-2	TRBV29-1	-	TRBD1	CSVGGQGYGYTF	TGCAGCGTTGGGGGACAGGGATATGGCTACACCTTC
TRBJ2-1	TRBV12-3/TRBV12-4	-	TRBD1	CASTWDRVNEQFF	TGTGCCAGCACCTGGGACAGGGTAAATGAGCAGTTCTTC
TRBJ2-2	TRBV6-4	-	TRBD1	CASSARQGPGELFF	TGTGCCAGCAGTGCGCGACAGGGCCCCGGGGAGCTGTTTTTT
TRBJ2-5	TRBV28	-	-	CASSRRQTGEETQYF	TGTGCCAGCAGTAGACGACAGACTGGAGAAGAGACCCAGTACTTC
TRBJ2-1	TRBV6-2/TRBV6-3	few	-	CASSGTEDSYNEQFF	TGTGCCAGCAGTGGAACTGAGGATTCCTACAATGAGCAGTTCTTC
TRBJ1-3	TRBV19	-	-	CASSPGGIDTIYF	TGTGCCAGTAGCCCCGGAGGTATAGACACCATATATTTT
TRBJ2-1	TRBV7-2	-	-	CASSRDYNYNEQFF	TGTGCCAGCTCCCGTGACTACAACTACAATGAGCAGTTCTTC
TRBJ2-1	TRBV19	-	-	CASSIGSSYNEQFF	TGTGCCAGTAGTATAGGTAGCTCCTACAATGAGCAGTTCTTC
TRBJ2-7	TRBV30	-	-	CAWSIPAGALNEQYF	TGTGCCTGGAGCATACCCGCGGGGGCCTTAAACGAGCAGTACTTC
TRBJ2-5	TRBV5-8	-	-	CASSLGHSQETQYF	TGTGCCAGCAGCTTGGGACATTCCCAAGAGACCCAGTACTTC
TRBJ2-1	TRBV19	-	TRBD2	CASKRATGTSDRGNEQFF	TGTGCCAGTAAAAGGGCGACGGGGACTAGCGACCGAGGCAATGAGCAGTTCTTC
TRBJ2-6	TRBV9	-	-	CASSVKGSGANVLTF	TGTGCCAGCAGCGTTAAGGGGTCTGGGGCCAACGTCCTGACTTTC
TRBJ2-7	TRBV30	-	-	CAWSAKGHENEQYF	TGTGCCTGGAGTGCCAAGGGGCACGAGAACGAGCAGTACTTC